This is a list of T cell receptor beta chains from one sample in a study of CXCR3-negative and CXCR3-positive naive CD8 T cells. TCRdb re-analyzed the 5' RACE reads; it lists each CDR3 protein once, without DNA. Its clone listing holds about 46,000 distinct CDR3 sequences. The sequencing input was naive CXCR3- CD8+ T cells from blood. The receptor source for this set is a human donor in good health. Some clones in this sample may be carry-over from other donors' samples. Each CDR3 is given with its conserved first and last residue. Each record gives: CDR3 protein, J gene, V gene, clone size. Expanded clones are given a class, and other clones once, few, many or no size at all.

CDR3aa: CASTLPPWAKDTQYF; j_gene: TRBJ2-3; v_gene: TRBV10-1; abundance: .
CDR3aa: CSATQPGFDTGELFF; j_gene: TRBJ2-2; v_gene: TRBV20-1; abundance: .
CDR3aa: CASISGVAGEQYF; j_gene: TRBJ2-7; v_gene: TRBV27; abundance: .
CDR3aa: CASSFVVALPNTGELFF; j_gene: TRBJ2-2; v_gene: TRBV28; abundance: .
CDR3aa: CASRTEGWEIKTQYF; j_gene: TRBJ2-5; v_gene: TRBV5-6; abundance: .
CDR3aa: CASSPPGGLETQYF; j_gene: TRBJ2-5; v_gene: TRBV28; abundance: .
CDR3aa: CSAPQAGAILYNEQFF; j_gene: TRBJ2-1; v_gene: TRBV20-1; abundance: .
CDR3aa: CASVNWGNQPQHF; j_gene: TRBJ1-5; v_gene: TRBV19; abundance: .
CDR3aa: CASRIAGASYNEQFF; j_gene: TRBJ2-1; v_gene: TRBV28; abundance: .
CDR3aa: CASTLGQGIETQYF; j_gene: TRBJ2-5; v_gene: TRBV28; abundance: .
CDR3aa: CASSFHRIGEETQYF; j_gene: TRBJ2-5; v_gene: TRBV6-5; abundance: .
CDR3aa: CSVEDPASGRANEQYF; j_gene: TRBJ2-7; v_gene: TRBV29-1; abundance: .
CDR3aa: CASSAGQVYGYTF; j_gene: TRBJ1-2; v_gene: TRBV9; abundance: .
CDR3aa: CASSLLTSGGQETQYF; j_gene: TRBJ2-5; v_gene: TRBV28; abundance: .
CDR3aa: CASRDGVTDTQYF; j_gene: TRBJ2-3; v_gene: TRBV6-5; abundance: .
CDR3aa: CASTNYPMTQQETQYF; j_gene: TRBJ2-5; v_gene: TRBV12-3/TRBV12-4; abundance: .
CDR3aa: CASSQVVAGGPPDTQYF; j_gene: TRBJ2-3; v_gene: TRBV14; abundance: .
CDR3aa: CSVVADTGELFF; j_gene: TRBJ2-2; v_gene: TRBV29-1; abundance: medium-sized
CDR3aa: CASRKPGQQETQYF; j_gene: TRBJ2-5; v_gene: TRBV6-6; abundance: .
CDR3aa: CAITGGGRQFF; j_gene: TRBJ2-1; v_gene: TRBV6-5; abundance: .
CDR3aa: CASSLDRGLGANVLTF; j_gene: TRBJ2-6; v_gene: TRBV18; abundance: .
CDR3aa: CASSLAGGDFTDTQYF; j_gene: TRBJ2-3; v_gene: TRBV5-1; abundance: .
CDR3aa: CASSGTSGFAEQFF; j_gene: TRBJ2-1; v_gene: TRBV5-1; abundance: .
CDR3aa: CASSLSFSTTLGTPYEQYF; j_gene: TRBJ2-7; v_gene: TRBV7-9; abundance: .
CDR3aa: CSVDGGDGYTF; j_gene: TRBJ1-2; v_gene: TRBV29-1; abundance: .
CDR3aa: CASSQDEDFSYEQYF; j_gene: TRBJ2-7; v_gene: TRBV3-1; abundance: .
CDR3aa: CASSEEWGKLFF; j_gene: TRBJ1-4; v_gene: TRBV6-1; abundance: .
CDR3aa: CSAPGPSGDLYNEQFF; j_gene: TRBJ2-1; v_gene: TRBV20-1; abundance: .
CDR3aa: CASSLAATGELFF; j_gene: TRBJ2-2; v_gene: TRBV27; abundance: .
CDR3aa: CAISESGAILYGYTF; j_gene: TRBJ1-2; v_gene: TRBV10-3; abundance: .
CDR3aa: CASSVLAEGGNEQFF; j_gene: TRBJ2-1; v_gene: TRBV6-4; abundance: .
CDR3aa: CASRLDSSYEQYF; j_gene: TRBJ2-7; v_gene: TRBV28; abundance: .
CDR3aa: CASSLTSGGVSSYNEQFF; j_gene: TRBJ2-1; v_gene: TRBV14; abundance: .
CDR3aa: CASSQDRVWAGIAYEQYF; j_gene: TRBJ2-7; v_gene: TRBV4-1; abundance: .
CDR3aa: CSVGGTFQETQYF; j_gene: TRBJ2-5; v_gene: TRBV29-1; abundance: .
CDR3aa: CASSQDEVTQYF; j_gene: TRBJ2-5; v_gene: TRBV4-2; abundance: .
CDR3aa: CASSQRLGGPYNEQFF; j_gene: TRBJ2-1; v_gene: TRBV7-9; abundance: .
CDR3aa: CATSRAGRVGEKLFF; j_gene: TRBJ1-4; v_gene: TRBV15; abundance: .
CDR3aa: CASSVGLAGPQETQYF; j_gene: TRBJ2-5; v_gene: TRBV7-9; abundance: .
CDR3aa: CATSRAHVGGENQPQHF; j_gene: TRBJ1-5; v_gene: TRBV15; abundance: .
CDR3aa: CATARGGALSEQYF; j_gene: TRBJ2-7; v_gene: TRBV28; abundance: .
CDR3aa: CASRTGTSSYEQYF; j_gene: TRBJ2-7; v_gene: TRBV28; abundance: .
CDR3aa: CASSPPGTSRNEQFF; j_gene: TRBJ2-1; v_gene: TRBV7-6; abundance: medium-sized
CDR3aa: CASTAGDIQYF; j_gene: TRBJ2-4; v_gene: TRBV25-1; abundance: .
CDR3aa: CASSLLREETQYF; j_gene: TRBJ2-5; v_gene: TRBV12-3/TRBV12-4; abundance: .
CDR3aa: CAISVPSGVAISYEQYF; j_gene: TRBJ2-7; v_gene: TRBV10-3; abundance: .
CDR3aa: CASSSPRTSGRGSSYNEQFF; j_gene: TRBJ2-1; v_gene: TRBV6-2/TRBV6-3; abundance: .
CDR3aa: CASSQTSGGFNEQFF; j_gene: TRBJ2-1; v_gene: TRBV4-3; abundance: .
CDR3aa: CASSQEAGDRSYEQYF; j_gene: TRBJ2-7; v_gene: TRBV3-1; abundance: .
CDR3aa: CASTDPSNQPQHF; j_gene: TRBJ1-5; v_gene: TRBV28; abundance: .
CDR3aa: CASSLGTGGSAEQYF; j_gene: TRBJ2-7; v_gene: TRBV7-6; abundance: .